These 24 T cell receptor beta chains were all obtained from the same sample, sequenced in a study of cytomegalovirus exposure and HLA in healthy donors (dated by TCRdb to about 2017). The library came from the immunoSEQ multiplex PCR assay. For the multiplex PCR, a mixture combining 60 forward primers for TCR Vbeta segments and 13 reverse primers for TCR Jbeta segments was used. TCRdb obtained this table from immuneACCESS and retained in-frame rearrangements with V and J assigned. These tables miss some clones; where compared with another copy, unresolved V genes account for less than half of the shortfall, and the remainder is unexplained. This sample comprises some 67,000 clones, around 91% of them detected only once. The ten largest account for 9.5% to 13% of the sample. Specimen: PBMCs. The receptors stem from a woman in her twenties or thirties in good health and CMV-seropositive.

The rearrangement joins TRBV29-1 to TRBJ2-3; 10 nucleotides match TRBD1. J gave up 1 base and V 6 bases, and 4 bases lay outside the gene matches. Germline V CDR1 and CDR2: SQVTM, ANQGSEA. The CDR3 length is 14 residues. The CDR3 sequence: CSVSGQGGTDTQYF. As DNA, the CDR3 is TGCAGCGTCTCCGGACAGGGGGGCACAGATACGCAGTATTTT.

The chain is built from TRBV27 and TRBJ2-2, with unresolved D. The germline V gene encodes CDR1 MNHEY and CDR2 SMNVEV (reference sequence). There are 12 residues in the CDR3. Trimming took off 2 bases at V and 6 bases at J, with 4 bases between the two ends. The CDR3 loop is CASSLISGELFF. The DNA for the CDR3 is TGTGCCAGCAGTTTAATCTCCGGGGAGCTGTTTTTT.

V is TRBV18 and J is TRBJ2-1, with D hard to call. This CDR3 spans 15 amino acids. Trimming took off 1 base at V and 4 bases at J, with 11 bases between the two ends. Germline-derived CDR1 and CDR2 are KGHSH and LQKENI. The CDR3 here is CASSPLAVGYNEQFF. The CDR3 DNA reads TGTGCCAGCTCACCACTAGCTGTGGGTTACAATGAGCAGTTCTTC.

The chain is built from TRBV6-1 and TRBJ2-7; 10 positions agree with TRBD1. V lost 7 bases to trimming and J lost 4 bases; unmatched junction nucleotides: 10. There are 15 residues in the CDR3. Germline V gives CDR1 MNHNS, CDR2 SASEGT. CDR3 sequence: CASIGYGDRGYEQYF. The DNA of the CDR3 is TGTGCCAGCATCGGTTATGGGGACAGGGGTTACGAGCAGTACTTC.

The chain recombines TRBV29-1 with TRBJ2-2; possible D gene TRBD1, 6 bases. CDR1 is SQVTM and CDR2 is ANQGSEA in the germline V gene. This CDR3 contains 12 residues. Trimming stripped 3 bases from V and 6 bases from J, with 8 bases between. The CDR3 DNA sequence: TGCAGCGTTGAGACAGGCCCCGGGGAGCTGTTTTTT. The encoded protein is CSVETGPGELFF.

V and J are TRBV29-1 and TRBJ2-1; D may be TRBD1 (6 bases). The CDR3 runs 14 residues. Germline values: CDR1 SQVTM, CDR2 ANQGSEA. Trimming removed 6 bases from V and 5 bases from J, with 17 bases in between. The CDR3, as DNA: TGCAGCGTAAACACACAGGGTCCCCACAATGAGCAGTTCTTC. Its protein is CSVNTQGPHNEQFF.

This chain connects TRBV5-6 to TRBJ1-1, with D possibly TRBD1 on 5 matching bases. Germline lookup yields CDR1 SGHDT and CDR2 YYEEEE. The CDR3 covers 14 residues. V lost 2 bases to trimming and J lost 4 bases, with 12 bases between them. The CDR3 bases are TGTGCCAGCAGCTTATGGGGCTCGGGCACTGAAGCTTTCTTT. It yields the protein CASSLWGSGTEAFF.

The chain combines TRBV5-6 with TRBJ2-7; D remains ambiguous. The CDR3 contains 11 residues. CDR1 is SGHDT, CDR2 YYEEEE, per germline. Trimming removed 1 base at V and 5 bases at J, with 4 bases between. The DNA for the CDR3 is TGTGCCAGCAGCTTGACTCACGAGCAGTACTTC. It translates to CASSLTHEQYF.

The CDR3 DNA follows: TGTGCCAGAAGCCCAGGTCGACAGGGCGAAACTACTCGGAACTACGAGCAGTACTTC. The encoded protein is CARSPGRQGETTRNYEQYF. This chain links TRBV5-3 with TRBJ2-7, with TRBD1 identical over 7 bases. TRBV5-3 belongs to the ORF category, with a function that is uncertain. The CDR3 contains 19 residues. Trimming took 4 bases from V and 3 from J; bases not matched to a gene: 22.

The chain has TRBV11-2 and TRBJ2-7; 10 nucleotides align to TRBD2. Germline V gives CDR1 SGHAT, CDR2 FQNNGV. The CDR3 has 17 residues. After removal of 2 bases from V and 5 bases from J, the junction contained 12 bases not matched to a gene. The CDR3 region is CASSLWPSGSRADEQYF. CDR3 DNA sequence: TGTGCCAGCAGCTTATGGCCTAGCGGGAGCCGGGCTGACGAGCAGTACTTC. Complete variable domain (other parts from reference TRBV11-2 and TRBJ2-7): EAGVAQSPRYKIIEKRQSVAFWCNPISGHATLYWYQQILGQGPKLLIQFQNNGVVDDSQLPKDRFSAERLKGVDSTLKIQPAKLEDSAVYLCASSLWPSGSRADEQYFGPGTRLTVT.

V gene TRBV6-6 combines with J gene TRBJ1-1, with D possibly being TRBD1 (5 bases). The CDR3 covers 14 residues. From germline, CDR1 is MNHNY and CDR2 SVGAGI (reference sequence). V lost 4 bases and J lost 7, with 16 bases in between. The CDR3 coding sequence is TGTGCCAGCAGTTCCCTCTCCCTCGACAGTGAAGCTTTCTTT. Translating gives CASSSLSLDSEAFF.

The J gene is TRBJ2-1, the V gene TRBV30; 9 nucleotides line up with TRBD2. The CDR3 is made up of 15 amino acids. V was clipped by 8 bases and J by 4 bases; unmatched bases: 12. Germline loops: CDR1 GTSNPN, CDR2 SVGIG (reference sequence). The CDR3 region has the DNA TGTGCCCATTTTTCGACTAGCGGAAGATACAATGAGCAGTTCTTC. Its translation: CAHFSTSGRYNEQFF.

V is TRBV19 and J is TRBJ1-5; D gene ambiguous. V lost 3 bases and J lost 7, with 13 bases in between. The CDR3 contains 14 residues. The V gene's germline CDR1 is LNHDA and CDR2 SQIVND (reference sequence). The CDR3 DNA follows: TGTGCCAGTAGTATGTGGCCTAGTGGGCAGCCCCAGCATTTT. Protein: CASSMWPSGQPQHF.

V gene TRBV18 combines with J gene TRBJ2-3, with D possibly TRBD1 on 5 matching bases. The CDR3 sequence is 13 residues long. The germline V gene encodes CDR1 KGHSH and CDR2 LQKENI. Deletions cut 1 base from V and 6 bases from J, with 8 bases between. CDR3 nucleotide sequence: TGTGCCAGCTCACCACTAGGGGTGGATACGCAGTATTTT. It specifies CASSPLGVDTQYF.

The chain employs TRBV29-1 and TRBJ2-1, with 10 bases fitting TRBD2. The CDR3 runs to 14 residues. V lost 7 bases and J lost 9; bases outside the gene matches: 12. Germline loops: CDR1 SQVTM, CDR2 ANQGSEA. The CDR3 here is CSGQAGGPSREQFF. DNA for the CDR3: TGCAGCGGACAAGCGGGAGGGCCCTCACGTGAGCAGTTCTTC.

The CDR3 protein is CASMRAGGYNEQFF. The CDR3 region has the DNA TGTGCCAGCATGCGAGCGGGAGGGTACAATGAGCAGTTCTTC. The V call is TRBV7-9, the J call TRBJ2-1; 10 bases are a match to TRBD2. V was pared by 7 bases and J by 4 bases, with 4 bases of the junction left unmatched. The CDR3 contains 14 residues. CDR1 and CDR2 (germline): SEHNR, FQNEAQ (reference sequence).

This clone turned up a few times. The chain uses TRBV9 and TRBJ2-1; maybe TRBD1 (6 bases). V was clipped by 1 base and J by 0 bases, with 8 bases between them. Germline V CDR1 and CDR2: SGDLS, YYNGEE. CDR3 length: 15 amino acids. The CDR3 region has the DNA TGTGCCAGCAGCGTAAGAGGGGGCTCCTACAATGAGCAGTTCTTC. It translates to CASSVRGGSYNEQFF.

This sequence joins TRBV11-2 and TRBJ2-5; D is ambiguous. V was pared by 3 bases and J by 3 bases, with 8 bases between. CDR1 and CDR2 from the germline V gene are SGHAT and FQNNGV. This CDR3 is 13 amino acids long. The CDR3 here is CASSFSIEETQYF. For the CDR3, the DNA is TGTGCCAGCAGCTTTTCGATAGAAGAGACCCAGTACTTC.

The genes are TRBV4-1 and TRBJ2-3, with TRBD2 matching over 7 bases. Germline CDR1 is MGHRA and CDR2 is YSYEKL. J gave up 1 base and V 0 bases, and 1 base lay outside the gene matches. The CDR3 is made up of 15 amino acids. As DNA, the CDR3 is TGCGCCAGCAGCCAAGAGGCGGGGGGCACAGATACGCAGTATTTT. This gives the protein CASSQEAGGTDTQYF.

The rearrangement uses TRBV28 and TRBJ2-7; D uncertain. Trimming stripped 10 bases from V and 2 bases from J, with 15 bases between. The CDR3 contains 13 residues. The V gene's germline CDR1 is MDHEN and CDR2 SYDVKM. DNA of the CDR3: TGTGCCACAGGATCCGCGAACACCTACGAGCAGTACTTC. It translates to CATGSANTYEQYF. Full variable domain (missing parts from reference TRBV28 and TRBJ2-7): DVKVTQSSRYLVKRTGEKVFLECVQDMDHENMFWYRQDPGLGLRLIYFSYDVKMKEKGDIPEGYSVSREKKERFSLILESASTNQTSMYLCATGSANTYEQYFGPGTRLTVT.

V and J are TRBV2 and TRBJ1-3; 7 nucleotides agree with TRBD1. The V gene's germline CDR1 is SNHLY and CDR2 FYNNEI. The CDR3 contains 15 residues. The J segment lost 3 bases and the V segment lost 6 bases, leaving 8 bases of the junction unmatched. Written as DNA, the CDR3 is TGTGCCAGCAGGCCTAGGGGGCAGCTTGGAAACACCATATATTTT. It codes for CASRPRGQLGNTIYF.

The chain has TRBV5-4 and TRBJ2-3, with 8 bases fitting TRBD2. The trim removed 2 bases at V and 5 bases at J, leaving 7 bases unmatched. Germline V gene lookup returns CDR1 SGHNT and CDR2 YYREEE (reference sequence). This CDR3 spans 15 amino acids. The CDR3 loop is CASSFKRESQDTQYF. The DNA of the CDR3 is TGTGCCAGCAGCTTCAAGCGGGAGAGTCAAGATACGCAGTATTTT.

J is TRBJ2-5 and V is TRBV4-1; a weak D match, TRBD2 (6 bases). V was cut by 4 bases and J by 5 bases, with 14 bases left in between. CDR3 length: 14 residues. Germline V lookup: CDR1 MGHRA, CDR2 YSYEKL. This CDR3 is CASSRLLARETQYF. The CDR3 DNA follows: TGCGCCAGCAGCCGATTACTAGCTCGGGAGACCCAGTACTTC.

V and J are TRBV7-9 and TRBJ2-1, with unresolved D. Looked up from germline, CDR1 is SEHNR and CDR2 is FQNEAQ (reference sequence). Trimming took 5 bases from V and 0 from J, leaving 14 bases between them. There are 16 residues in the CDR3. CDR3 amino acids: CASSPGNSGSYNEQFF. DNA of the CDR3: TGTGCCAGCAGCCCCGGCAATTCGGGCTCCTACAATGAGCAGTTCTTC.